The 6 T cell receptor beta chains reported below all come from one sample, sequenced in a study of T cell clones after liver transplantation. The data were produced by immunoSEQ multiplex PCR, yet TCRdb's version contains in-frame clones alone and is incomplete. The sample comprises approximately 70,000 clones, 80% to 85% of which are singletons, and approximately 2.1% rests with the top ten. This sample comprised CD4+ T cells from blood, obtained about 50 months after liver transplant. Source of these receptors: a human patient who received a liver transplant. The T cells may come from the graft donor.

V is TRBV6-1 and J is TRBJ1-5; no clear D. With 1 base removed from V and 9 bases from J, the gap between germline ends came to 7 bases. The length of the CDR3 is 12 residues. From germline, CDR1 is MNHNS and CDR2 SASEGT. CDR3 region: CASSEVTSPQHF. CDR3 nucleotide sequence: TGTGCCAGCAGTGAAGTGACGTCGCCCCAGCATTTT.

The chain couples TRBV11-3 to TRBJ2-2; weak D call: TRBD1 (6 bases). Germline assignment: CDR1 SGHNT and CDR2 YENEEA. Trimming removed 0 bases from V and 3 bases from J, with 8 bases in between. This CDR3 has 15 residues. CDR3 region: CASSLDRGDTGELFF. In DNA, the CDR3 is TGTGCCAGCAGCTTAGACAGGGGAGACACCGGGGAGCTGTTTTTT.

This clone was counted between two and nine times. The CDR3, as DNA: TGCGCCAGCAGCCAAGATGGGGCGGGACAGGGTACCGAAAAACTGTTTTTT. Translated: CASSQDGAGQGTEKLFF. The J gene is TRBJ1-4, the V gene TRBV4-1, with 9 bases matching TRBD1. The CDR3 covers 17 residues. The germline CDR1 and CDR2 sequences are MGHRA and YSYEKL. The ends lost 0 bases at V and 8 bases at J; junction bases unmatched: 10.

The genes are TRBV27 and TRBJ2-2, with D unresolved. The V end lost 4 bases, the J end lost 0 bases, and 9 bases lay between the germline ends. Germline lookup yields CDR1 MNHEY and CDR2 SMNVEV (reference sequence). The length of the CDR3 is 15 residues. Here the CDR3 reads CASSSRMANTGELFF. CDR3 in DNA: TGTGCCAGCAGTTCACGGATGGCGAACACCGGGGAGCTGTTTTTT.

This rearrangement joins TRBV19 to TRBJ1-4; D not resolved. CDR3 size: 15 residues. Deletions cut 1 base from V and 4 bases from J, with 10 bases between. The germline V gene has CDR1 LNHDA and CDR2 SQIVND (reference sequence). CDR3: CASSIVRLGNEKLFF. The DNA for the CDR3 is TGTGCCAGTAGTATAGTCCGCCTTGGTAATGAAAAACTGTTTTTT.

V and J are TRBV7-3 and TRBJ1-3; weak D call: TRBD1 (6 bases). The V and J ends lost 5 bases and 2 bases respectively, with 16 bases between them. CDR3 length: 16 amino acids. Per germline, CDR1 SGHTA and CDR2 FQGTGA. CDR3 sequence reads: CASSPHGQFAGNTIYF. CDR3 coding DNA: TGTGCCAGCAGCCCCCACGGACAGTTCGCTGGAAACACCATATATTTT.